The 26 T cell receptor beta chains listed next were all sequenced from one sample in a study of blood T cells in healthy people across ages. PCR was performed a second time for about 6 to 12 cycles using a sample-barcoded 5' primer and a J-beta primer mix. TCRdb itself ran the 5' RACE reads through MiXCR, one entry per CDR3 protein. The sample lists about 290,000 distinct CDR3 sequences, roughly 26% occurring once. What was sequenced was blood. The receptors shown here come from a woman aged 70 to 79 in good health.

The rearrangement uses TRBV25-1 and TRBJ2-1, with TRBD2 matching over 10 bases. The CDR3 runs 17 residues. The V segment lost 0 bases and the J segment 8 bases; nucleotides outside the gene matches: 10. Germline V CDR1 and CDR2: MGHDK, SYGVNS. The CDR3 protein is CASSEYAASGSQHEQFF. As DNA, the CDR3 is TGTGCCAGCAGTGAATATGCGGCTAGCGGGAGCCAGCATGAGCAGTTCTTC.

The chain carries TRBV6-2 or TRBV6-3 and TRBJ2-5; D call uncertain. The CDR3 length is 13 residues. Trimming stripped 5 bases from V and 5 bases from J, with 12 bases between. Germline V gene lookup returns CDR1 MNHEY and CDR2 SVGEGT. Here the CDR3 DNA reads TGTGCCAGCAGTAATGCGGCCGAGGAGACCCAGTACTTC. Translated, it gives CASSNAAEETQYF.

The sample holds many counts of this clonotype. The rearrangement joins TRBV5-1 to TRBJ2-2, with D possibly TRBD2 on 6 matching bases. The germline V and J ends were trimmed by 0 bases and 6 bases, with 12 bases remaining between them. The CDR3 has 15 residues. The germline V gene has CDR1 SGHRS and CDR2 YFSETQ. The CDR3, as DNA: TGCGCCAGCAGCTTGGACGCGGGGCAAGCCGGGGAGCTGTTTTTT. This codes for CASSLDAGQAGELFF.

The V and J genes are TRBV28 and TRBJ1-3, with unresolved D. The CDR3 consists of 13 residues. CDR1 is MDHEN and CDR2 is SYDVKM in the germline V gene. Deletions cut 8 bases from V and 4 bases from J, with 12 bases between. The CDR3 DNA reads as TGTGCCAGCGCGGGCCTCCTGGGAAACACCATATATTTT. Translated, it gives CASAGLLGNTIYF.

This clonotype was found a few times. J is TRBJ1-1 and V is TRBV11-2, with 10 nucleotides matching TRBD1. This CDR3 contains 14 residues. V lost 6 bases, J lost 4 bases, and 5 bases stayed unmatched. Germline assignment: CDR1 SGHAT and CDR2 FQNNGV. CDR3 DNA sequence: TGTGCCAGCAGACGGACAGGGGGTGGCACTGAAGCTTTCTTT. It yields the protein CASRRTGGGTEAFF. Full variable domain (rest looked up from reference TRBV11-2 and TRBJ1-1): EAGVAQSPRYKIIEKRQSVAFWCNPISGHATLYWYQQILGQGPKLLIQFQNNGVVDDSQLPKDRFSAERLKGVDSTLKIQPAKLEDSAVYLCASRRTGGGTEAFFGQGTRLTVV.

The chain joins TRBV20-1 to TRBJ2-7, with D perhaps matching TRBD1 or TRBD2 (7 bases each). Trimming stripped 4 bases from V and 2 bases from J, with 18 bases between. Germline assignment: CDR1 DFQATT and CDR2 SNEGSKA (reference sequence). The CDR3 has 15 amino acids. CDR3 loop: CSAIVSGTAAYEQYF. The DNA for the CDR3 is TGCAGTGCTATTGTGAGCGGGACAGCAGCCTACGAGCAGTACTTC.

This clonotype was seen a handful of times. DNA of the CDR3: TGTGCCAGCAGCCAATACCCAGGGCACAATGAGCAGTTCTTC. It specifies CASSQYPGHNEQFF. This chain uses TRBV3-1 with TRBJ2-1; D might be TRBD1 (5 bases). The CDR3 has 14 residues. Germline V gene sequence: CDR1 LGHDT, CDR2 YNNKEL (reference sequence). Trimming removed 2 bases at V and 5 bases at J, with 10 bases between.

The chain links TRBV28 to TRBJ1-5; D gene uncertain. Germline V CDR1 and CDR2: MDHEN, SYDVKM. V shed 5 bases and J shed 5 bases, with 10 bases lying between them. The CDR3 spans 13 residues. This chain's CDR3 is CASSISGDQPQHF. CDR3 bases: TGTGCCAGCAGTATAAGTGGGGATCAGCCCCAGCATTTT.

This clonotype was picked up a small number of times. This rearrangement joins TRBV6-4 to TRBJ2-3, with 10 positions matching TRBD2. The germline CDR1 and CDR2 sequences are MRHNA and SNTAGT. Trimming cost V 3 bases and J 6 bases; bases outside gene matches: 6. The CDR3 runs 15 residues. The CDR3: CASSEEGLATDTQYF. The CDR3 region has the DNA TGTGCCAGCAGTGAGGAGGGACTAGCGACGGATACGCAGTATTTT.

This chain links TRBV20-1 with TRBJ2-1; TRBD1 aligns across 7 bases. Looked up from germline, CDR1 is DFQATT and CDR2 is SNEGSKA (reference sequence). The CDR3 is made up of 16 amino acids. Trimming took 7 bases from V and 1 from J; bases not matched to a gene: 13. The CDR3 bases are TGCAGTGTCCCGGGACAGAGAAAAGGGTCCTACAATGAGCAGTTCTTC. It codes for CSVPGQRKGSYNEQFF.

This clonotype was seen at least ten times. Relative to the germline gene, one junction end is altered; a read error may explain this. The J gene is TRBJ1-6, the V gene TRBV7-2; D unresolved. This CDR3 has 13 amino acids. Germline CDR1 SGHTA, CDR2 FQGNSA. The DNA of the CDR3 is TGTGCCAGCAGCTTGACCTCTTATTCGCCCCTCCACTTT. Its translation is CASSLTSYSPLHF.

The chain couples TRBV7-9 to TRBJ1-6; TRBD1 matches at 7 bases. The V gene end was trimmed by 4 bases and the J gene end by 7 bases; junction bases not matched to a gene: 4. Germline V lookup: CDR1 SEHNR, CDR2 FQNEAQ (reference sequence). The CDR3 extends over 14 amino acids. CDR3 nucleotide sequence: TGTGCCAGCAGCTCTCGGACAGGAAATTCACCCCTCCACTTT. This codes for CASSSRTGNSPLHF.

The J gene is TRBJ2-7, the V gene TRBV28, with D maybe TRBD1 (6 bases). The CDR3 has 13 residues. Trimming took off 5 bases at V and 3 bases at J, with 11 bases between the two ends. Germline V gene sequence: CDR1 MDHEN, CDR2 SYDVKM. The CDR3: CASSGDIDYEQYF. CDR3 nucleotide sequence: TGTGCCAGCAGTGGGGACATTGACTACGAGCAGTACTTC.

The genes are TRBV29-1 and TRBJ1-1, with TRBD1 as a possible D gene (5 bases). The CDR3 is 13 amino acids. In germline, CDR1 is SQVTM, CDR2 ANQGSEA. The V gene lost 3 bases and the J gene lost 3 bases, with 11 bases spanning the gap. The CDR3 spells CSVDYGADTEAFF. The CDR3 DNA is TGCAGCGTTGATTACGGGGCTGACACTGAAGCTTTCTTT.

The chain couples TRBV25-1 to TRBJ1-6; D is perhaps TRBD1 (6 bases). V was shortened by 2 bases and J by 9 bases, with 11 bases between the two germline ends. The CDR3 is 14 amino acids. Germline V lookup: CDR1 MGHDK, CDR2 SYGVNS. In DNA, the CDR3 is TGTGCCAGCAGTGAACAGGGGCGAAGTTCACCCCTCCACTTT. As protein: CASSEQGRSSPLHF.

J is TRBJ1-2 and V is TRBV5-8; 7 nucleotides line up with TRBD1. Germline V CDR1 and CDR2: SGHTS, YDEGEE. This CDR3 is built from 13 residues. V gave up 4 bases and J gave up 10 bases; unmatched junction bases: 10. CDR3 residues: CASSPGRGPLYTF. CDR3 DNA sequence: TGTGCCAGCAGCCCCGGGAGGGGGCCGCTCTACACCTTC.

The sample holds a few counts of this clonotype. The CDR3 coding sequence is TGCAGCGTTGACGGGGGGATCGGGGAGACCCAGTACTTC. Protein: CSVDGGIGETQYF. The chain couples TRBV29-1 to TRBJ2-5, with 7 bases aligning to TRBD2. The germline V gene encodes CDR1 SQVTM and CDR2 ANQGSEA. Trimming removed 3 bases from V and 5 bases from J; junction bases left unmatched: 6. CDR3 length: 13 amino acids.

This chain uses TRBV20-1 with TRBJ2-3, with D unclear. This CDR3 has 12 residues. Germline assignment: CDR1 DFQATT and CDR2 SNEGSKA (reference sequence). Trimming took 7 bases from V and 2 from J, leaving 10 bases between them. As DNA, the CDR3 is TGCAGTGTAGGACGGATCACAGATACGCAGTATTTT. This sequence encodes CSVGRITDTQYF.

About this clonotype: Mismatch with germline at one junction end may stem from a read error. The CDR3 nucleotides are TGCACTGCTAGACGTCCAGAGGGCCAAGAGACCCAGTACTTC. It specifies CTARRPEGQETQYF. The V and J genes are TRBV20-1 and TRBJ2-5, with D maybe TRBD2 (5 bases). Germline V gene data show CDR1 as DFQATT and CDR2 as SNEGSKA (reference sequence). The CDR3 spans 14 residues.

This clonotype was detected a few times. The chain uses TRBV7-9 and TRBJ2-7, with D possibly being TRBD1 or TRBD2 (5 bases each). This CDR3 is built from 15 residues. Trimming removed 6 bases from V and 5 bases from J, with 20 bases in between. CDR1 and CDR2 (germline): SEHNR, FQNEAQ (reference sequence). DNA of the CDR3: TGTGCCAGCAGGCCCCCCTTTGGGGGAGTCAACGAGCAGTACTTC. It is translated as CASRPPFGGVNEQYF. Looking up the rest from reference TRBV7-9 and TRBJ2-7 gives the full variable domain: DTGVSQNPRHKITKRGQNVTFRCDPISEHNRLYWYRQTLGQGPEFLTYFQNEAQLEKSRLLSDRFSAERPKGSFSTLEIQRTEQGDSAMYLCASRPPFGGVNEQYFGPGTRLTVT.

This clonotype showed up just once. The genes are TRBV12-3 or TRBV12-4 and TRBJ2-5; 9 bases agree with TRBD2. The V segment lost 0 bases and the J segment 1 base; nucleotides outside the gene matches: 3. The CDR3 runs 16 residues. This chain's CDR3 is CASSLASGRLQETQYF. CDR3 sequence (DNA): TGTGCCAGCAGTTTAGCTAGCGGGAGACTCCAAGAGACCCAGTACTTC.

The chain is built from TRBV10-3 and TRBJ2-5, with 11 bases matching TRBD2. Germline trimming cut 8 bases from V and 3 bases from J; bases unmatched to any gene: 2. Germline loops: CDR1 ENHRY, CDR2 SYGVKD. The CDR3 has 13 residues. Here the CDR3 reads CAISTSGKETQYF. The CDR3 DNA reads TGTGCCATCTCGACTAGCGGGAAAGAGACCCAGTACTTC.

This clonotype was picked up many times. This chain joins TRBV20-1 and TRBJ2-7; 8 bases map to TRBD1. After removal of 6 bases from V and 2 bases from J, the junction contained 6 bases not matched to a gene. The V gene's germline CDR1 is DFQATT and CDR2 SNEGSKA (reference sequence). The CDR3 runs 13 residues. The CDR3 here is CSAQGAPTYEQYF. The CDR3 DNA sequence: TGCAGTGCCCAGGGGGCACCTACCTACGAGCAGTACTTC.

V usage is TRBV5-1 and J usage is TRBJ2-2; possibly TRBD2 for D (6 bases). This CDR3 contains 11 residues. Germline assignment: CDR1 SGHRS and CDR2 YFSETQ. V was trimmed by 7 bases and J by 7 bases, leaving 8 bases between them. CDR3 amino acids: CASPEGGELFF. The CDR3, as DNA: TGCGCCAGCCCGGAGGGCGGGGAGCTGTTTTTT.

The table lists this clonotype with many counts. The chain employs TRBV2 and TRBJ2-7, with D hard to call. Germline CDR1 and CDR2: SNHLY and FYNNEI. There are 12 residues in the CDR3. Trimming removed 7 bases from V and 1 base from J, with 8 bases in between. CDR3 sequence (DNA): TGTGCCAGCAAAACAGATTCCTACGAGCAGTACTTC. It translates to CASKTDSYEQYF.

This clonotype was counted many times. The rearrangement links TRBV21-1 to TRBJ2-7; the D call TRBD1 from the table was never checked on the DNA. TRBV21-1 constitutes a pseudogene. The CDR3 sequence is 14 residues long. CDR3 sequence reads: CASRNDRNPYEQYF. CDR3 nucleotide sequence: TGTGCCAGCAGAAACGACAGGAATCCCTACGAGCAGTACTTC.